This TCR beta chain was recovered during a study of blood T cells in healthy people across ages. Using a J-beta primer mix together with a sample-barcoded 5' primer, a second PCR was run for roughly 7 to 11 cycles. TCRdb reprocessed the 5' RACE reads via MiXCR and lists one record per CDR3 protein. The sample lists fewer than 2,000,000 distinct CDR3 sequences, more than 35% occurring once. V gave up 2 bases and J gave up 8 bases, with 20 bases separating them. CDR1 and CDR2 (germline): SGHDT, YYEEEE. The CDR3 consists of 16 residues. The table lists this clonotype with a few counts. The rearrangement joins TRBV5-6 to TRBJ2-1; D may be TRBD2 (7 bases). The receptor was derived from a human donor in good health. The source material was blood. CDR3 nucleotides: TGTGCCAGCAGCTTCCGAGGGGGGGCCTTAATACATGAGCAGTTCTTC. This encodes CASSFRGGALIHEQFF.